This entry lists 29 T cell receptor beta chains sequenced from one sample in a study. TCRdb fed the RT-PCR reads into MiXCR, producing one record per CDR3 protein. Among about 700,000 distinct CDR3 sequences listed, about 14% were seen once. Sequenced input: memory CD4+ T cells from blood. Receptor source: a female donor in good health, serving as a healthy control.

The table lists this clonotype with many counts. This chain connects TRBV7-3 to TRBJ2-1; D may be TRBD2 (6 bases). The germline V gene encodes CDR1 SGHTA and CDR2 FQGTGA. This CDR3 spans 16 amino acids. Trimming left V 1 base short and J 0 bases short, with 10 bases between. The CDR3 loop is CASSLSGTVSYNEQFF. DNA for the CDR3: TGTGCCAGCAGCTTAAGCGGGACTGTCTCCTACAATGAGCAGTTCTTC.

The chain recombines TRBV7-2 with TRBJ2-3, with D perhaps given as TRBD1 or TRBD2 (6 bases each). Germline V gene lookup returns CDR1 SGHTA and CDR2 FQGNSA. Trimming took 0 bases from V and 0 from J, leaving 19 bases between them. This CDR3 has 19 amino acids. CDR3 amino acids: CASSLAGHFGRSSTDTQYF. The CDR3, as DNA: TGTGCCAGCAGCTTAGCGGGACACTTTGGGAGGTCCAGCACAGATACGCAGTATTTT.

J is TRBJ1-6 and V is TRBV20-1, with D hard to call. Germline V lookup: CDR1 DFQATT, CDR2 SNEGSKA (reference sequence). V was pared by 5 bases and J by 4 bases, with 15 bases between. There are 15 residues in the CDR3. The CDR3 region is CSAFEEVPYNSPLHF. CDR3 bases: TGCAGTGCTTTTGAAGAGGTACCATATAATTCACCCCTCCACTTT.

CDR3 bases: TGCGCCAGCAGCTTGGATGGGACGATAGAAGAAAAACTGTTTTTT. Its translation is CASSLDGTIEEKLFF. The chain joins TRBV5-1 to TRBJ1-4, with D perhaps matching TRBD1 (5 bases). Trimming stripped 0 bases from V and 8 bases from J, with 14 bases between. The length of the CDR3 is 15 residues. From germline, CDR1 is SGHRS and CDR2 YFSETQ.

V and J are TRBV5-6 and TRBJ2-1, with 16 bases aligning to TRBD2. From germline, CDR1 is SGHDT and CDR2 YYEEEE. V trimming: 3 bases; J trimming: 0 bases; junction bases outside the gene matches: 9. This CDR3 region has 20 residues. The chain's CDR3 is CASSSWGTSGRGGSYNEQFF. CDR3 DNA sequence: TGTGCCAGCAGCTCATGGGGGACTAGCGGGAGGGGCGGCTCCTACAATGAGCAGTTCTTC.

The chain is built from TRBV12-3 or TRBV12-4 and TRBJ1-2; D is ambiguous. Between the trimmed V and J ends, which lost 4 bases and 5 bases, there was a span of 14 bases. The length of the CDR3 is 14 residues. The CDR3 DNA sequence: TGTGCCAGCAGTTCAAATACATGGGTTTATGGCTACACCTTC. It encodes CASSSNTWVYGYTF.

This chain uses TRBV28 with TRBJ2-3; no reliable D call. The CDR3 loop spans 13 amino acids. The V and J ends lost 5 bases and 2 bases respectively, with 8 bases between them. Germline assignment: CDR1 MDHEN and CDR2 SYDVKM. CDR3 bases: TGTGCCAGCAGTCCACACACCACAGATACGCAGTATTTT. Protein sequence: CASSPHTTDTQYF.

This rearrangement joins TRBV24-1 to TRBJ1-6; D possibly corresponds to TRBD1 (6 bases). CDR1 is KGHDR and CDR2 is SFDVKD in the germline V gene. Between the trimmed V and J ends, which lost 2 bases and 7 bases, there was a span of 17 bases. The CDR3 runs to 17 residues. DNA of the CDR3: TGTGCCACCAGTGATTATTCTTTGCGACAGGACAATTCACCCCTCCACTTT. Protein: CATSDYSLRQDNSPLHF.

This clonotype has just a few counts. CDR3 loop: CASSQAGQGAFYEQYF. The CDR3 DNA is TGTGCCAGCAGCCAGGCTGGACAGGGAGCCTTCTACGAGCAGTACTTC. This rearrangement joins TRBV4-2 to TRBJ2-7; 8 nucleotides match TRBD1. From germline, CDR1 is LGHNA and CDR2 YNFKEQ. The ends lost 3 bases at V and 3 bases at J; junction bases unmatched: 10. CDR3 length equals 16 residues.

The V gene is TRBV5-8, the J gene TRBJ2-1; a weak D match, TRBD1 (5 bases). From germline, CDR1 is SGHTS and CDR2 YDEGEE. This CDR3 region has 13 residues. Trimming took off 4 bases at V and 12 bases at J, with 17 bases between the two ends. The CDR3 DNA reads as TGTGCCAGCAGCCTCAATCTCAGGGTACCGCAGTTCTTC. Its protein is CASSLNLRVPQFF.

CDR3 amino acids: CASSLTGTGGGETQYF. The DNA for the CDR3 is TGCGCCAGCAGCCTGACCGGGACAGGGGGTGGAGAGACCCAGTACTTC. This rearrangement joins TRBV5-1 to TRBJ2-5; TRBD1 matches 11 bases. J gave up 4 bases and V 4 bases, and 9 bases lay outside the gene matches. This CDR3 is built from 16 residues. The germline V gene encodes CDR1 SGHRS and CDR2 YFSETQ.

V gene TRBV28 combines with J gene TRBJ2-1; 8 nucleotides agree with TRBD1. The germline V gene encodes CDR1 MDHEN and CDR2 SYDVKM. V lost 3 bases to trimming and J lost 12 bases; unmatched junction nucleotides: 4. This CDR3 comprises 12 residues. The CDR3 spells CASSFRGRGQFF. As DNA, the CDR3 is TGTGCCAGCAGTTTCAGGGGGCGCGGGCAGTTCTTC.

This chain connects TRBV24-1 to TRBJ1-1, with D unresolved. The CDR3 is 13 amino acids. V was pared by 7 bases and J by 0 bases, with 8 bases between. Germline V gene lookup returns CDR1 KGHDR and CDR2 SFDVKD. The CDR3 sequence: CATRGLLNTEAFF. Written as DNA, the CDR3 is TGTGCCACCAGAGGGCTACTGAACACTGAAGCTTTCTTT.

In the case of this clonotype: An end of the junction does not agree with germline; a read error may underlie this. This sequence joins TRBV20-1 and TRBJ1-1; maybe TRBD1 (6 bases). This CDR3 contains 15 residues. CDR1 and CDR2 from the germline V gene are DFQATT and SNEGSKA (reference sequence). The CDR3 protein is CSASQGFVGNSEAFF. The CDR3 DNA reads as TGCAGTGCTTCACAGGGTTTCGTAGGGAACTCTGAAGCTTTCTTT.

In its sample, this clonotype was seen many times. The rearrangement links TRBV10-3 to TRBJ2-1; no reliable D call. V lost 10 bases, J lost 3 bases, and 34 bases lay in between. The germline V gene has CDR1 ENHRY and CDR2 SYGVKD. The CDR3 totals 20 residues. The CDR3 sequence: CASMLGRDTTPNIHYNEQFF. In nucleotides, the CDR3 is TGTGCCAGCATGTTAGGCCGTGACACGACTCCCAATATACACTACAATGAGCAGTTCTTC.

This clonotype was seen a handful of times. V gene TRBV5-6 combines with J gene TRBJ2-3; D is ambiguous. From germline, CDR1 is SGHDT and CDR2 YYEEEE. The CDR3 runs 14 residues. Trimming cost V 3 bases and J 5 bases, with 13 bases left between them. CDR3: CASSSLRVGDTQYF. The CDR3, as DNA: TGTGCCAGCAGCTCCCTAAGGGTTGGAGATACGCAGTATTTT. The whole variable domain, remainder taken from reference TRBV5-6 and TRBJ2-3, is DAGVTQSPTHLIKTRGQQVTLRCSPKSGHDTVSWYQQALGQGPQFIFQYYEEEERQRGNFPDRFSGHQFPNYSSELNVNALLLGDSALYLCASSSLRVGDTQYFGPGTRLTVL.

This clonotype was observed at least ten times. The chain has TRBV10-3 and TRBJ2-7, with D maybe TRBD1 (6 bases). The CDR3 extends over 13 amino acids. Deletions cut 10 bases from V and 1 base from J, with 14 bases between. Germline assignment: CDR1 ENHRY and CDR2 SYGVKD. CDR3 DNA: TGTGCCAACAGGGCGTTAGGGTCCTACGAGCAGTACTTC. It yields the protein CANRALGSYEQYF.

This clonotype occurred many times. This chain connects TRBV12-3 or TRBV12-4 to TRBJ1-2; D is possibly TRBD1 (5 bases). The CDR3 is made up of 13 amino acids. The V end lost 5 bases, the J end lost 6 bases, and 13 bases lay between the germline ends. DNA of the CDR3: TGTGCCAGCAGTAACCAGCCAGGGAATGGCTACACCTTC. This translates into CASSNQPGNGYTF.

This rearrangement joins TRBV3-1 to TRBJ2-7; the match to TRBD2 covers 7 bases. CDR1 LGHDT and CDR2 YNNKEL come from the germline V gene (reference sequence). The CDR3 consists of 13 residues. V shed 1 base, J shed 6 bases, and the junction held 3 bases outside the gene matches. The CDR3 region has the DNA TGTGCCAGCAGCCAAGGGACTAGGAGCGAGCAGTACTTC. Translating it yields CASSQGTRSEQYF.

This clonotype was detected ten times or more. The rearrangement links TRBV7-3 to TRBJ1-6; 11 bases align to TRBD1. Unmatched junction bases numbered 6, after V lost 5 bases and J lost 9 bases. The CDR3 has 15 amino acids. Germline loops: CDR1 SGHTA, CDR2 FQGTGA. The DNA of the CDR3 is TGTGCCAGCAGCGGAGGGACAGGGGGTGTTTCACCCCTCCACTTT. Translated: CASSGGTGGVSPLHF.

This clonotype came up many times. This rearrangement joins TRBV28 to TRBJ1-1; no firm D call. The V end lost 3 bases, the J end lost 6 bases, and 8 bases lay between the germline ends. This CDR3 region has 12 residues. CDR1 and CDR2 from the germline V gene are MDHEN and SYDVKM. CDR3 loop: CASSLNSPEAFF. The DNA for the CDR3 is TGTGCCAGCAGTTTGAACAGCCCTGAAGCTTTCTTT.

This clonotype was picked up a small number of times. The V and J genes are TRBV6-5 and TRBJ2-7, with 9 bases fitting TRBD1. V was clipped by 7 bases and J by 7 bases; unmatched bases: 8. The CDR3 length is 13 residues. Germline V gives CDR1 MNHEY, CDR2 SVGAGI. CDR3 bases: TGTGCCAGCACGGGACAGGGATCGGGTGAGCAGTACTTC. Translated: CASTGQGSGEQYF.

The rearrangement links TRBV20-1 to TRBJ1-1, with D perhaps TRBD1 (6 bases). Germline V lookup: CDR1 DFQATT, CDR2 SNEGSKA (reference sequence). V was pared by 3 bases and J by 4 bases, with 12 bases between. This CDR3 contains 13 residues. In DNA form, the CDR3 reads TGCAGTGCTAGCCCTACAGGGATCACTGAAGCTTTCTTT. It yields the protein CSASPTGITEAFF.

This clonotype was observed at least ten times. The chain employs TRBV20-1 and TRBJ1-2; D might be TRBD1 (5 bases). Trimming left V 2 bases short and J 2 bases short, with 18 bases between. Germline-derived CDR1 and CDR2 are DFQATT and SNEGSKA (reference sequence). There are 16 residues in the CDR3. Here the CDR3 reads CSARPLRDRGNYGYTF. CDR3 sequence (DNA): TGCAGTGCTAGACCTCTCCGGGACCGCGGGAACTATGGCTACACCTTC.

The chain has TRBV4-3 and TRBJ2-2; perhaps TRBD1 as D (5 bases). The V end was cut by 0 bases, the J end by 5 bases, with 13 bases between. The CDR3 length is 16 residues. CDR1 and CDR2 (germline): LGHNA, YSLEER. The CDR3 region is CASSQEGAWGTGELFF. The CDR3 DNA follows: TGCGCCAGCAGCCAAGAAGGGGCCTGGGGAACCGGGGAGCTGTTTTTT.

Only a few counts were recorded for this clonotype. The chain has TRBV6-2 or TRBV6-3 and TRBJ1-2, with 7 bases that match TRBD1. Germline CDR1 and CDR2: MNHEY and SVGEGT. The CDR3 has 17 amino acids. Germline trimming cut 7 bases from V and 1 base from J; bases unmatched to any gene: 15. The CDR3 DNA is TGTGCCAGCACTCGTTCGGGAACCGGGACAGATAACTATGGCTACACCTTC. This encodes CASTRSGTGTDNYGYTF.

This clonotype was picked up a small number of times. One base away lies a much larger clone, so this may be a sequencing read error. The rearrangement uses TRBV7-2 and TRBJ2-1; the D gene could be TRBD1 or TRBD2 (5 bases each). Germline V lookup: CDR1 SGHTA, CDR2 FQGNSA. The V and J ends lost 6 bases and 4 bases respectively, with 10 bases between them. The CDR3 runs 13 residues. The CDR3: CASRPGAYNEQFF. The CDR3 nucleotides are TGTGCCAGCAGACCCGGGGCTTACAATGAGCAGTTCTTC.

The V and J genes are TRBV28 and TRBJ1-1, with 7 bases lining up with TRBD1. V shed 5 bases, J shed 4 bases, and the junction held 10 bases outside the gene matches. The CDR3 consists of 15 residues. The germline CDR1 and CDR2 sequences are MDHEN and SYDVKM. Here the CDR3 DNA reads TGTGCCAGCAGTCCACCAGACAGGGCTGGCACTGAAGCTTTCTTT. This sequence encodes CASSPPDRAGTEAFF.

A few counts support this clonotype. The chain carries TRBV24-1 and TRBJ2-7, with D perhaps matching TRBD1 or TRBD2 (6 bases each). CDR1 KGHDR and CDR2 SFDVKD come from the germline V gene. This CDR3 is built from 16 residues. Trimming took 3 bases from V and 4 from J, leaving 18 bases between them. The CDR3 is CATSDAGTRGTYEQYF. In DNA form, the CDR3 reads TGTGCCACCAGTGATGCCGGGACAAGGGGGACTTACGAGCAGTACTTC.